This TCR beta chain was recorded in a study of persistence of HIV-infected CD4 T cells. The wider study: A couple of participants gave one leukapheresis sample; others gave up to about 180 mL blood repeatedly.

Trimming at V came to 4 bases and at J to 4 bases, leaving 10 bases not matched to a gene. Looked up from germline, CDR1 is SGHRS and CDR2 is YFSETQ. CDR3 length equals 15 residues. Worth noting for this clone: Its antigen remains unidentified.

Stimulation used approximately 9.1 ug/mL lysate from CMV-infected fibroblasts. CD4+ T cells upregulating both CD40 ligand and CD69 were sorted as responding cells. The immunoSEQ assay was version 4, run in survey mode. The table came from immunoSEQ multiplex PCR; TCRdb's copy has only in-frame clones and leaves some out. Of more than 15,000 clones listed, around 78% are singletons. The source of this sequence is an adult man with HIV who was CMV-seropositive. This chain joins TRBV5-1 and TRBJ2-7, with TRBD1 identical over 8 bases. This sample comprised CD4+ T cells sorted from PBMCs after approximately 19-hour stimulation, obtained from a patient who received antiretroviral therapy. CDR3: CASSAQGASKYEQYF. CDR3 nucleotide sequence: TGCGCCAGCAGCGCTCAGGGGGCGTCTAAATACGAGCAGTACTTC. The variable domain in full, completed from reference TRBV5-1 and TRBJ2-7, reads KAGVTQTPRYLIKTRGQQVTLSCSPISGHRSVSWYQQTPGQGLQFLFEYFSETQRNKGNFPGRFSGRQFSNSRSEMNVSTLELGDSALYLCASSAQGASKYEQYFGPGTRLTVT.